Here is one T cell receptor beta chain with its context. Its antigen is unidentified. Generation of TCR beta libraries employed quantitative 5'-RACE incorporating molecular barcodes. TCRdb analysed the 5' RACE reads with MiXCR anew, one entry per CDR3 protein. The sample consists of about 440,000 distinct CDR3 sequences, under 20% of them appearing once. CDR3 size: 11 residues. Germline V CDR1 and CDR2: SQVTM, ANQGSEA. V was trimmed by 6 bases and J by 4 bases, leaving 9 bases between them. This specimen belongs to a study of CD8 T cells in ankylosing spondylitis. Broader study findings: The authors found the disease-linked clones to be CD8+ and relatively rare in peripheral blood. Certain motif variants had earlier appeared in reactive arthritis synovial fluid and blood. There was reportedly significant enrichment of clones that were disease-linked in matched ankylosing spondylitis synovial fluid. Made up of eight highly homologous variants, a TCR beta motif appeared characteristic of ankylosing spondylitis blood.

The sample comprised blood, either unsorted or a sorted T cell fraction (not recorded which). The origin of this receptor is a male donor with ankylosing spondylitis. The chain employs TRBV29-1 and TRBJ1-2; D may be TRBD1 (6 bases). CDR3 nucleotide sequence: TGCAGCGTCCAGGGGAGCTATGGCTACACCTTC. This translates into CSVQGSYGYTF.